Given below is one T cell receptor (beta chain) in context. These data belong to a study of cytomegalovirus exposure and HLA in healthy donors. V dropped 1 base and J dropped 6 bases, with 16 bases sitting between them. In germline, CDR1 is GTSNPN, CDR2 SVGIG (reference sequence). This CDR3 has 15 residues. Primers for the PCR totalled 60 Vbeta and 13 Jbeta. Repertoires were generated with immunoSEQ multiplex PCR, while TCRdb's copy carries only in-frame clones and drops some. The repertoire includes 200,000 to 250,000 clones, 82% of them detected once, and about 3% sits in the top ten. Source material: PBMCs. The sequence was collected from a woman between 40 and 50 years old in good health and CMV-seronegative. The chain is built from TRBV30 and TRBJ2-1, with D perhaps matching TRBD2 (5 bases). CDR3 region: CAWSGSGGDFNEQFF. The DNA for the CDR3 is TGTGCCTGGAGTGGAAGCGGTGGAGATTTCAATGAGCAGTTCTTC.